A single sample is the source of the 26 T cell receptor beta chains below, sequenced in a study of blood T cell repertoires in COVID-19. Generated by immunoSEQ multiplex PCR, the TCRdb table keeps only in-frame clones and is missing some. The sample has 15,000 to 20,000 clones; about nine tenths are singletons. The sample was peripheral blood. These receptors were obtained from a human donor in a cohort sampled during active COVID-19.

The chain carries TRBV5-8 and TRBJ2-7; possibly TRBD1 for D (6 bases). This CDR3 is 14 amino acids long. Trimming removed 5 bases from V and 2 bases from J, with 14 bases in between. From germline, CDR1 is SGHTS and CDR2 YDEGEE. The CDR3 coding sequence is TGTGCCAGCAGTATCCGGACAGAAACCTACGAGCAGTACTTC. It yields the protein CASSIRTETYEQYF.

The CDR3: CASSLVGGGLYTDTQYF. The CDR3 coding sequence is TGTGCCAGCAGCTTGGTCGGCGGGGGGCTATACACAGATACGCAGTATTTT. The rearrangement uses TRBV5-6 and TRBJ2-3; 8 nucleotides match TRBD2. Germline trimming cut 0 bases from V and 2 bases from J; bases unmatched to any gene: 8. The CDR3 is made up of 17 amino acids. Germline V gene lookup returns CDR1 SGHDT and CDR2 YYEEEE.

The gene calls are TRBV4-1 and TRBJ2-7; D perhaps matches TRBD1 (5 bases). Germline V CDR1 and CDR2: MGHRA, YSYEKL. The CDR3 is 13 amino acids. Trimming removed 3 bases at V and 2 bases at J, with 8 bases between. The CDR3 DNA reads TGCGCCAGCAGCCAGACAGACACCTACGAGCAGTACTTC. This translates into CASSQTDTYEQYF.

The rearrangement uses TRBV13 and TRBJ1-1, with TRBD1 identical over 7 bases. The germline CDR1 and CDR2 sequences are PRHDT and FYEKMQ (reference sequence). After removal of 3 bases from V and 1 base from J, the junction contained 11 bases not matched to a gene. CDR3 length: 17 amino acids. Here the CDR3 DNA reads TGTGCCAGCAGCTTTATCGAAACGGACAGGTGGAACACTGAAGCTTTCTTT. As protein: CASSFIETDRWNTEAFF.

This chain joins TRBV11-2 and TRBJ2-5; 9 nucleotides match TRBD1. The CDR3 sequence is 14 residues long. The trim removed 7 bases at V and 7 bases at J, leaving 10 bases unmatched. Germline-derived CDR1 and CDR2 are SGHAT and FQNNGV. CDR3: CASNPGQGGLTQYF. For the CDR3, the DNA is TGTGCCAGCAACCCGGGACAGGGCGGTTTGACCCAGTACTTC.

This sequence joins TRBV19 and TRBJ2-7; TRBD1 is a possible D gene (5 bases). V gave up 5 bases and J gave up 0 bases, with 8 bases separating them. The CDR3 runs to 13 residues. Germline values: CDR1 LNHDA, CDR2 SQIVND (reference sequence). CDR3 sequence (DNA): TGTGCCAGTAGTGTGACAGACTCCTACGAGCAGTACTTC. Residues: CASSVTDSYEQYF.

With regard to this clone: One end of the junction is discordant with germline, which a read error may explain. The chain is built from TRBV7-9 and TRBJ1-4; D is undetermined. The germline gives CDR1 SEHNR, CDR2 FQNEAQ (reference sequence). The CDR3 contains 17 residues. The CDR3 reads CASIPSPPTETIEKLFF. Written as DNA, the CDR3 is TGTGCCAGCATCCCTTCCCCACCGACTGAGACTATTGAAAAACTGTTTTTT.

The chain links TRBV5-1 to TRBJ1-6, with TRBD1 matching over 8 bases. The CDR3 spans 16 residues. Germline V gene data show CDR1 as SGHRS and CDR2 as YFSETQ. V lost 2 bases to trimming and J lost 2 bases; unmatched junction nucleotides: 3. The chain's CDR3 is CASSLGQGAYNSPLHF. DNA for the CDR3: TGCGCCAGCAGCTTAGGACAGGGCGCCTATAATTCACCCCTCCACTTT.

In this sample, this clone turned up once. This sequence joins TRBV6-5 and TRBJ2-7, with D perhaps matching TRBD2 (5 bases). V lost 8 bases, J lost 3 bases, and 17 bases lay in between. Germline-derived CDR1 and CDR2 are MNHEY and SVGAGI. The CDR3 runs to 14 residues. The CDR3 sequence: CASGGPTDFYEQYF. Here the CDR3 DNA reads TGTGCCAGCGGAGGACCAACAGACTTCTACGAGCAGTACTTC.

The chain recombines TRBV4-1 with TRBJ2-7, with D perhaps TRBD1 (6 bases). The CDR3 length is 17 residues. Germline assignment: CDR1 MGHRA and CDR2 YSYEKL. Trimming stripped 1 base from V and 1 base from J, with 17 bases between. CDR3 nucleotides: TGCGCCAGCAGCCAAGCCATCGGACAGCTCAAATCCTACGAGCAGTACTTC. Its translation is CASSQAIGQLKSYEQYF.

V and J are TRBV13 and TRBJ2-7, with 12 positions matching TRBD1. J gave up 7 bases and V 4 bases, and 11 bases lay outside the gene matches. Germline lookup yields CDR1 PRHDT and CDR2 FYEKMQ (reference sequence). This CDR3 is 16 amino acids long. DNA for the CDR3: TGTGCCAGCAGCTCAAAAGAGGGACAGGGGGCGTGGGAGCAGTACTTC. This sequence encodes CASSSKEGQGAWEQYF.

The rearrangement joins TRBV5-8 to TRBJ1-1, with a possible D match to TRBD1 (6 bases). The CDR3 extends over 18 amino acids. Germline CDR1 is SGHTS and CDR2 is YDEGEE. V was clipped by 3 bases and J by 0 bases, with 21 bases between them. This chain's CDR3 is CASSSPSGTRGMNTEAFF. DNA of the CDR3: TGTGCCAGCAGCTCGCCCTCCGGGACACGGGGAATGAACACTGAAGCTTTCTTT.

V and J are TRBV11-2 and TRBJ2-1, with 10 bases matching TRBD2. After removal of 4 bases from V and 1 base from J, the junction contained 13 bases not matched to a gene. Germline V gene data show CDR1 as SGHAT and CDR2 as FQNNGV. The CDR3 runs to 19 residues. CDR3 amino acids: CASSSRRWSGGASYNEQFF. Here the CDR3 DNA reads TGTGCCAGCAGCTCTCGGAGGTGGAGCGGGGGGGCTTCCTACAATGAGCAGTTCTTC.

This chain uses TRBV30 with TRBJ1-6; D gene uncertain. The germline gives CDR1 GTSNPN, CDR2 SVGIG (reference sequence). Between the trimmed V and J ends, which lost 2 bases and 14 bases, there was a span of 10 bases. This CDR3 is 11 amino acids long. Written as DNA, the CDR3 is TGTGCCTGGAGTTTCGGCGGGACCCTCCACTTT. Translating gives CAWSFGGTLHF.

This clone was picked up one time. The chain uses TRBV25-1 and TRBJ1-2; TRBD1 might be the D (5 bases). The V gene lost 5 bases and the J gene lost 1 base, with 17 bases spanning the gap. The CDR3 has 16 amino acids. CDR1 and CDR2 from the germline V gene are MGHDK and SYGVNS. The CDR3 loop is CASSTLGGGVNYGYTF. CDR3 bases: TGTGCCAGCAGTACCCTTGGGGGGGGTGTTAACTATGGCTACACCTTC.

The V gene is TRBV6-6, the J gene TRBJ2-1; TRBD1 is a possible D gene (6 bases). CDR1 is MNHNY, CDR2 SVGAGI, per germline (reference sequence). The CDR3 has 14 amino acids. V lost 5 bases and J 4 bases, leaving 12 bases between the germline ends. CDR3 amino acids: CASSNLGQYNEQFF. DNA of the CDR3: TGTGCCAGCAGTAACCTAGGACAGTACAATGAGCAGTTCTTC.

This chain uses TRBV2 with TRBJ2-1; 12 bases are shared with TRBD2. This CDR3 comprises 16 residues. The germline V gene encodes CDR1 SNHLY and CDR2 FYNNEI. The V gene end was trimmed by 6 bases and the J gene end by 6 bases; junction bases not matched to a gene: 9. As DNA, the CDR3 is TGTGCCAGCAGAGAAACTAGCGGGGGGTTGTTCAATGAGCAGTTCTTC. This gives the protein CASRETSGGLFNEQFF.

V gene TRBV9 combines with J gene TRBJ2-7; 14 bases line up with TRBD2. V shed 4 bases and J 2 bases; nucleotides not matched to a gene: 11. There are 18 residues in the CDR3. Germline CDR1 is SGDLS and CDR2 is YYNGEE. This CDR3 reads CASSPPGTSGGAPYEQYF. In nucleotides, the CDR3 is TGTGCCAGCAGCCCTCCCGGGACTAGCGGGGGTGCCCCCTACGAGCAGTACTTC.

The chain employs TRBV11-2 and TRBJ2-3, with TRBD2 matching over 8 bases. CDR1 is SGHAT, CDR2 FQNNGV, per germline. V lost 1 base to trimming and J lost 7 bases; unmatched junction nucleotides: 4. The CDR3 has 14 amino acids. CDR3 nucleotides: TGTGCCAGCAGCTTAGGCGGGGGGCCCTATACGCAGTATTTT. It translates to CASSLGGGPYTQYF.

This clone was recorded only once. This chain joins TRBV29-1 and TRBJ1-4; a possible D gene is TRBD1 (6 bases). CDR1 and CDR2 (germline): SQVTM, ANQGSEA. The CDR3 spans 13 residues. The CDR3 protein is CRGRGALNEKLFF. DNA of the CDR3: TGCCGCGGGCGGGGGGCGCTTAATGAAAAACTGTTTTTT.

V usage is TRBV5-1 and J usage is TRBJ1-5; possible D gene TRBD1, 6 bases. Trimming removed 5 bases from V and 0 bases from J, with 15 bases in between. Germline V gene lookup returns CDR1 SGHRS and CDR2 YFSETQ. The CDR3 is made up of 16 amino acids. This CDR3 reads CASSPGALNSNQPQHF. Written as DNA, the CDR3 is TGCGCCAGCAGTCCAGGGGCCTTGAATAGCAATCAGCCCCAGCATTTT.

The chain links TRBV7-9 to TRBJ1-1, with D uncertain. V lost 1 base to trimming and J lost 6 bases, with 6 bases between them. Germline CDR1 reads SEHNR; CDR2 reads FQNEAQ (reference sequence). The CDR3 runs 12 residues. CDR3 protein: CASSLGASEAFF. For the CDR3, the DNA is TGTGCCAGCAGCTTAGGTGCGTCTGAAGCTTTCTTT. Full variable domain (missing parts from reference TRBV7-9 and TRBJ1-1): DTGVSQNPRHKITKRGQNVTFRCDPISEHNRLYWYRQTLGQGPEFLTYFQNEAQLEKSRLLSDRFSAERPKGSFSTLEIQRTEQGDSAMYLCASSLGASEAFFGQGTRLTVV.

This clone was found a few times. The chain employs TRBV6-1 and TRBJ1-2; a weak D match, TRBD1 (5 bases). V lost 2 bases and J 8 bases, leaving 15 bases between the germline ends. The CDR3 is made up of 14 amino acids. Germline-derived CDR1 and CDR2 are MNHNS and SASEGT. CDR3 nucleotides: TGTGCCAGCAGTGAAAGGGGCACCACTATCGGCTACACCTTC. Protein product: CASSERGTTIGYTF.

The CDR3 DNA reads as TGTGCCAGCTCACCGGGACAGACCCTTACTGGAAACACCATATATTTT. It encodes CASSPGQTLTGNTIYF. The chain couples TRBV7-9 to TRBJ1-3, with TRBD1 matching 7 bases. Germline V gene sequence: CDR1 SEHNR, CDR2 FQNEAQ (reference sequence). J gave up 2 bases and V 8 bases, and 12 bases lay outside the gene matches. The CDR3 is made up of 16 amino acids.

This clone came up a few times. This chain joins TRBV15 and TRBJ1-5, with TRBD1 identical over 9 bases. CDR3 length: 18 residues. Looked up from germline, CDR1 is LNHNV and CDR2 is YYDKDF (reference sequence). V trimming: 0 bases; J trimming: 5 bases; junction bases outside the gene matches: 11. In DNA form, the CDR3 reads TGTGCCACCAGCAGAGATGTCCCGGACAGGGGTACGGATCAGCCCCAGCATTTT. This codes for CATSRDVPDRGTDQPQHF.

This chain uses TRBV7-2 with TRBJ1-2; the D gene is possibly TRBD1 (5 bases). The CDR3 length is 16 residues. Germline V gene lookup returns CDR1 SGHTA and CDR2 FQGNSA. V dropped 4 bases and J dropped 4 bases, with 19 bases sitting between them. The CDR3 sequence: CASSSHGGGYGYGYTF. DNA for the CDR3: TGTGCCAGCAGCTCCCATGGGGGAGGATACGGCTATGGCTACACCTTC.